The 14 T cell receptor beta chains below come from one sample, sequenced in a study of blood T cell repertoires in COVID-19. Assay used: immunoSEQ multiplex PCR; TCRdb lists only in-frame clones, some missing. The sample lists just over 350,000 clones; roughly 87% were seen once. Sequencing was done on a sample of PBMCs or T cells enriched from blood (not recorded which). The receptor source for this set is a woman aged 25-40 years who had recovered from COVID-19.

The chain carries TRBV27 and TRBJ1-1, with D unresolved. This CDR3 has 13 amino acids. Germline V lookup: CDR1 MNHEY, CDR2 SMNVEV (reference sequence). The ends were cut back, 5 bases at V and 7 bases at J, with 14 bases in the middle. The CDR3 sequence is CASSPLVNGEAFF. The CDR3 bases are TGTGCCAGCAGTCCTCTTGTTAACGGTGAAGCTTTCTTT.

The J gene is TRBJ2-3, the V gene TRBV5-1, with 12 bases identical to TRBD2. Germline assignment: CDR1 SGHRS and CDR2 YFSETQ. Trimming removed 5 bases from V and 0 bases from J; junction bases left unmatched: 10. The CDR3 has 18 residues. The CDR3 DNA reads TGCGCCAGCAGGTTCGGGACTAGCGGGCCCGTAAGCACAGATACGCAGTATTTT. It codes for CASRFGTSGPVSTDTQYF.

V gene TRBV19 combines with J gene TRBJ2-1; 7 nucleotides line up with TRBD2. CDR1 and CDR2 from the germline V gene are LNHDA and SQIVND (reference sequence). CDR3 length: 16 residues. V lost 2 bases and J lost 4; bases outside the gene matches: 8. The CDR3 region has the DNA TGTGCCAGTAGTATATTTAGGGCGGGGGATTACAATGAGCAGTTCTTC. Its translation is CASSIFRAGDYNEQFF.

V usage is TRBV11-3 and J usage is TRBJ2-1; D gene uncertain. Trimming removed 1 base from V and 9 bases from J, with 7 bases in between. The CDR3 covers 12 residues. Germline assignment: CDR1 SGHNT and CDR2 YENEEA. The CDR3 coding sequence is TGTGCCAGCAGCTTAGTTTATAGTGAGCAGTTCTTC. Its translation is CASSLVYSEQFF.

The gene calls are TRBV27 and TRBJ2-7; no clear D. The CDR3 runs to 12 residues. V gave up 3 bases and J gave up 2 bases, with 5 bases separating them. Germline CDR1 and CDR2: MNHEY and SMNVEV (reference sequence). CDR3 DNA sequence: TGTGCCAGCAGTTTGAACACCTACGAGCAGTACTTC. Protein product: CASSLNTYEQYF.

Only one count was recorded for this clone. The V call is TRBV15, the J call TRBJ1-6; possibly TRBD1 for D (5 bases). V gave up 3 bases and J gave up 17 bases, with 14 bases separating them. CDR1 and CDR2 (germline): LNHNV, YYDKDF (reference sequence). The CDR3 has 12 amino acids. The CDR3 spells CATSSRPGVVHF. In DNA, the CDR3 is TGTGCCACCAGCAGCCGGCCGGGGGTAGTCCACTTT. Looking up the rest from reference TRBV15 and TRBJ1-6 gives the full variable domain: DAMVIQNPRYQVTQFGKPVTLSCSQTLNHNVMYWYQQKSSQAPKLLFHYYDKDFNNEADTPDNFQSRRPNTSFCFLDIRSPGLGDTAMYLCATSSRPGVVHFGNGTRLTVT.

CDR3 in amino acids: CASSLFGGRGANVLTF. The DNA for the CDR3 is TGTGCCAGCAGTTTATTTGGGGGCCGTGGGGCCAACGTCCTGACTTTC. The genes are TRBV28 and TRBJ2-6, with D possibly TRBD1 on 6 matching bases. The CDR3 has 16 amino acids. Germline assignment: CDR1 MDHEN and CDR2 SYDVKM. Trimming removed 1 base at V and 3 bases at J, with 10 bases between.

This chain joins TRBV23-1 and TRBJ2-3, with TRBD2 matching over 13 bases. TRBV23-1 is an open reading frame, and its role is uncertain. Trimming removed 2 bases from V and 6 bases from J; junction bases left unmatched: 8. The CDR3 consists of 17 residues. CDR3 in amino acids: CASSQTRTSGSEDTQYF. CDR3 DNA: TGCGCCAGCAGTCAAACCCGGACTAGCGGGAGTGAGGATACGCAGTATTTT.

CDR3 residues: CASNFGQGINYGYTF. In DNA form, the CDR3 reads TGTGCCAGCAACTTCGGACAGGGGATTAACTATGGCTACACCTTC. The chain links TRBV7-9 to TRBJ1-2, with 9 bases that match TRBD1. The CDR3 runs to 15 residues. After removal of 7 bases from V and 1 base from J, the junction contained 7 bases not matched to a gene. The V gene's germline CDR1 is SEHNR and CDR2 FQNEAQ (reference sequence).

The chain has TRBV28 and TRBJ2-7, with 7 positions matching TRBD1. The ends lost 5 bases at V and 5 bases at J; junction bases unmatched: 6. The CDR3 totals 13 residues. Germline values: CDR1 MDHEN, CDR2 SYDVKM. The CDR3 nucleotides are TGTGCCAGCAGTCCACAGGGGAGCAACGAGCAGTACTTC. Amino acids: CASSPQGSNEQYF.

This clone was seen only once. The rearrangement joins TRBV6-5 to TRBJ1-1, with a possible D match to TRBD1 (6 bases). Trimming shortened V by 8 bases and J by 0 bases, and 10 bases separated the two germline ends. The CDR3 covers 13 residues. The germline gives CDR1 MNHEY, CDR2 SVGAGI. The CDR3 DNA reads as TGTGCCAGCGGGGGCCTACTGAACACTGAAGCTTTCTTT. Protein product: CASGGLLNTEAFF.

This chain links TRBV11-2 with TRBJ1-1; the D is unclear. This CDR3 has 16 residues. CDR1 is SGHAT, CDR2 FQNNGV, per germline. Trimming removed 1 base at V and 5 bases at J, with 17 bases between. This CDR3 reads CASSLVSGAYFTEAFF. Written as DNA, the CDR3 is TGTGCCAGCAGCTTAGTCTCGGGTGCGTACTTTACTGAAGCTTTCTTT.

V is TRBV9 and J is TRBJ1-1, with D tentatively TRBD1 (5 bases). Germline CDR1 and CDR2: SGDLS and YYNGEE. This CDR3 is built from 13 residues. V shed 0 bases and J shed 6 bases, with 9 bases lying between them. The CDR3: CASSVGGRAEAFF. Here the CDR3 DNA reads TGTGCCAGCAGCGTAGGGGGCCGAGCTGAAGCTTTCTTT.

V gene TRBV19 combines with J gene TRBJ2-2, with TRBD1 as a possible D gene (6 bases). Trimming took 5 bases from V and 6 from J, leaving 19 bases between them. CDR1 is LNHDA, CDR2 SQIVND, per germline (reference sequence). The CDR3 length is 16 residues. The CDR3 sequence: CASSATQGQVAGELFF. The CDR3 DNA is TGTGCCAGTAGTGCCACACAGGGTCAGGTGGCCGGGGAGCTGTTTTTT. The full variable domain, with the rest looked up from reference TRBV19 and TRBJ2-2, is DGGITQSPKYLFRKEGQNVTLSCEQNLNHDAMYWYRQDPGQGLRLIYYSQIVNDFQKGDIAEGYSVSREKKESFPLTVTSAQKNPTAFYLCASSATQGQVAGELFFGEGSRLTVL.